These 30 T cell receptor beta chains were all obtained from the same sample, sequenced in a study of T cells expressing NK-cell markers. TCRdb re-called the 5' RACE reads and gives one entry per CDR3 protein, without DNA. This repertoire includes 500,000 to 700,000 distinct CDR3 sequences. The specimen sequenced was blood T cells: a sorted CD56 or NKG2C T cell subset, CD4+ or CD8+ T cells, or bulk PBMC T cells (not recorded which). These TCRs come from a man between 18 and 35 years old in good health.

V and J are TRBV18 and TRBJ2-7; TCRdb gives TRBD2 as the D gene, but with no DNA this cannot be confirmed. Germline CDR1 KGHSH, CDR2 LQKENI. The CDR3 sequence is 13 residues long. The CDR3 reads CASFASDFNEQYF.

The chain recombines TRBV5-1 with TRBJ2-7; TCRdb proposes TRBD1, but this gene call is untestable without DNA. The CDR3 extends over 17 amino acids. Germline assignment: CDR1 SGHRS and CDR2 YFSETQ. CDR3 region: CASAPFGTGELQGEQYF. Drawing the rest from reference TRBV5-1 and TRBJ2-7, the complete variable domain is KAGVTQTPRYLIKTRGQQVTLSCSPISGHRSVSWYQQTPGQGLQFLFEYFSETQRNKGNFPGRFSGRQFSNSRSEMNVSTLELGDSALYLCASAPFGTGELQGEQYFGPGTRLTVT.

CDR3 protein: CASSSPGQAQFYNEQFF. The chain couples TRBV5-6 to TRBJ2-1; there is no DNA to check the TCRdb D call of TRBD1. The germline CDR1 and CDR2 sequences are SGHDT and YYEEEE. The CDR3 spans 17 residues.

CDR3 in amino acids: CASSEGTGAQPQHF. The J gene is TRBJ1-5, the V gene TRBV2; TCRdb gives TRBD1 as the D gene, but with no DNA this cannot be confirmed. Germline CDR1 reads SNHLY; CDR2 reads FYNNEI. This CDR3 is built from 14 residues.

CDR3 region: CASSFKGRLGQGSTGELFF. This chain connects TRBV12-3 or TRBV12-4 to TRBJ2-2; there is no DNA to check the TCRdb D call of TRBD1. The CDR3 contains 19 residues.

The CDR3 sequence: CASSNAPIGTLGGEQYF. V gene TRBV6-1 combines with J gene TRBJ2-7; the D call of TRBD2 rests on TCRdb alone, since no DNA is present to check it. Per the germline V gene, CDR1 is MNHNS and CDR2 is SASEGT. This CDR3 is 17 amino acids long.

The genes are TRBV4-3 and TRBJ2-1; the TRBD2 assignment by TCRdb is unverifiable without DNA. Germline loops: CDR1 LGHNA, CDR2 YSLEER. This CDR3 is 17 amino acids long. CDR3 amino acids: CASSHSSVITSYNEQFF.

The J gene is TRBJ1-5, the V gene TRBV27; the TCRdb D gene call, TRBD1, has no DNA to confirm it. The CDR3 runs to 15 residues. The germline gives CDR1 MNHEY, CDR2 SMNVEV (reference sequence). This chain's CDR3 is CASSLHRDVGQPQHF.

V is TRBV28 and J is TRBJ2-3; absent DNA, TCRdb's TRBD1 call cannot be checked. Germline CDR1 MDHEN, CDR2 SYDVKM. CDR3 length: 15 amino acids. CDR3 loop: CASSLGQGEADTQYF.

The genes are TRBV12-3 or TRBV12-4 and TRBJ2-2; without DNA, the TCRdb call of TRBD2 cannot be checked. The CDR3 runs 16 residues. The CDR3 here is CASSPTVGRNTGELFF.

The chain combines TRBV12-3 or TRBV12-4 with TRBJ2-1; the TCRdb call, TRBD1, lacks DNA for checking. The CDR3 length is 16 residues. The CDR3 sequence: CASRAIRPSGNNEQFF.

The chain uses TRBV5-1 and TRBJ2-2; lacking DNA, the TRBD1 call made by TCRdb goes unchecked. Germline V CDR1 and CDR2: SGHRS, YFSETQ. The CDR3 spans 16 residues. CDR3 in amino acids: CASSFSDRVDTGELFF.

The rearrangement uses TRBV5-6 and TRBJ2-1; the TRBD1 assignment by TCRdb is unverifiable without DNA. From germline, CDR1 is SGHDT and CDR2 YYEEEE. The CDR3 loop spans 17 amino acids. The CDR3 protein is CASSPPPRWGGYNEQFF.

The chain is built from TRBV7-9 and TRBJ2-5; lacking DNA, the TRBD1 call made by TCRdb goes unchecked. Per germline, CDR1 SEHNR and CDR2 FQNEAQ (reference sequence). The CDR3 sequence is 14 residues long. CDR3 residues: CASSLRAGTETQYF.

This sequence joins TRBV6-5 and TRBJ2-5; TCRdb outputs TRBD1, but without DNA this stays unchecked. The CDR3 extends over 17 amino acids. Germline V gene sequence: CDR1 MNHEY, CDR2 SVGAGI. CDR3 residues: CASRYYRGLLYQETQYF.

The chain joins TRBV7-2 to TRBJ1-5. The CDR3 sequence is 13 residues long. Germline V CDR1 and CDR2: SGHTA, FQGNSA. CDR3 protein: CASSSGDLQPQHF.

The rearrangement links TRBV7-9 to TRBJ2-3; TCRdb selects TRBD1, and the lack of DNA leaves this call unchecked. Germline-derived CDR1 and CDR2 are SEHNR and FQNEAQ (reference sequence). This CDR3 is built from 16 residues. CDR3 region: CASSLWTGEVADTQYF.

This rearrangement joins TRBV18 to TRBJ1-4; the D call from TCRdb, TRBD1, cannot be confirmed without DNA. Germline CDR1 reads KGHSH; CDR2 reads LQKENI. This CDR3 region has 17 residues. The CDR3 loop reads CASSPPIGTGENEKLFF.

The chain joins TRBV9 to TRBJ2-5; TCRdb selects TRBD2, and the lack of DNA leaves this call unchecked. Germline V gene lookup returns CDR1 SGDLS and CDR2 YYNGEE. This CDR3 is 16 amino acids long. CDR3 loop: CASSVAGGNTQETQYF.

The rearrangement joins TRBV29-1 to TRBJ1-6; no DNA is available, so the TRBD1 call from TCRdb remains unchecked. Germline lookup yields CDR1 SQVTM and CDR2 ANQGSEA. This CDR3 comprises 13 residues. The CDR3 reads CSARQGADSPLHF.

The V call is TRBV12-3 or TRBV12-4, the J call TRBJ1-2. The CDR3 totals 14 residues. The CDR3 is CASSGLAGTAGYTF.

V gene TRBV5-1 combines with J gene TRBJ2-1; TCRdb picks TRBD2, but there is no DNA to check that call. The CDR3 contains 14 residues. Germline V gene lookup returns CDR1 SGHRS and CDR2 YFSETQ. The CDR3 loop is CASSALAIHNEQFF.

The rearrangement links TRBV7-2 to TRBJ1-3; TCRdb proposes TRBD1, but this gene call is untestable without DNA. Germline values: CDR1 SGHTA, CDR2 FQGNSA. CDR3 length: 22 residues. CDR3 loop: CASSLFSPLWDRVLSSGNTIYF.

This chain connects TRBV28 to TRBJ2-1. CDR1 is MDHEN and CDR2 is SYDVKM in the germline V gene. This CDR3 region has 17 residues. The CDR3 protein is CASSFSISRPSYNEQFF.

V and J are TRBV11-3 and TRBJ2-2. CDR1 is SGHNT and CDR2 is YENEEA in the germline V gene. The CDR3 contains 15 residues. CDR3 protein: CASSLSAINTGELFF.

The chain couples TRBV5-1 to TRBJ2-1; TCRdb's D call of TRBD2 is untestable without DNA. CDR3 length equals 18 residues. From germline, CDR1 is SGHRS and CDR2 YFSETQ. The CDR3 reads CASSLGPQLADSYNEQFF.

This CDR3 reads CASSLARLTGTPLIWYF. The chain carries TRBV7-2 and TRBJ2-3; the D call of TRBD1 rests on TCRdb alone, since no DNA is present to check it. The CDR3 consists of 17 residues. Germline loops: CDR1 SGHTA, CDR2 FQGNSA. The entire variable domain, with the rest obtained from reference TRBV7-2 and TRBJ2-3, is as follows: GAGVSQSPSNKVTEKGKDVELRCDPISGHTALYWYRQSLGQGLEFLIYFQGNSAPDKSGLPSDRFSAERTGGSVSTLTIQRTQQEDSAVYLCASSLARLTGTPLIWYFGPGTRLTVL.

The CDR3 is CASLSGGLGDTQYF. V gene TRBV28 combines with J gene TRBJ2-3; TCRdb outputs TRBD1, but without DNA this stays unchecked. The CDR3 runs to 14 residues. In germline, CDR1 is MDHEN, CDR2 SYDVKM.

The J gene is TRBJ2-3, the V gene TRBV10-1; TCRdb returns TRBD2, unconfirmable since there is no DNA. This CDR3 has 15 residues. Per germline, CDR1 WNHNN and CDR2 SYGVQD (reference sequence). The CDR3 sequence: CASSTGGRAPDTQYF.

The rearrangement joins TRBV2 to TRBJ2-7; TCRdb returns TRBD2, unconfirmable since there is no DNA. CDR1 is SNHLY, CDR2 FYNNEI, per germline. This CDR3 comprises 17 residues. The CDR3 reads CASSGTSVPPIDYEQYF.